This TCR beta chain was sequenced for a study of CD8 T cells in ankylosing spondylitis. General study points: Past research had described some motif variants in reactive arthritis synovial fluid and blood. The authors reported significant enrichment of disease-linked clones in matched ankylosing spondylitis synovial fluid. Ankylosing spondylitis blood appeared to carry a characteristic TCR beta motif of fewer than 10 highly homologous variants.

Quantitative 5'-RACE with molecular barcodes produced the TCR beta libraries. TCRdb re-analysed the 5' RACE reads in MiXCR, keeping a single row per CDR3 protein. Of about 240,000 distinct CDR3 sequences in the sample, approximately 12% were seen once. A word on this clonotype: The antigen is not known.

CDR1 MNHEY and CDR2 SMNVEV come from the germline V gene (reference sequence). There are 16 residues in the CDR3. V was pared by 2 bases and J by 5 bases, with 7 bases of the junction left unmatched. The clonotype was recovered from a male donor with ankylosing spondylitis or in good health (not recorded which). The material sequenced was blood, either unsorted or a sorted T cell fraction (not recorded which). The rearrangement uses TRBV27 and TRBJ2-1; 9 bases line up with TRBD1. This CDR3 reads CASSLRAQGADNEQFF. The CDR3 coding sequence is TGTGCCAGCAGTTTAAGGGCACAGGGGGCGGACAATGAGCAGTTCTTC.